The text below deals with one TCR beta chain. These data come from a study of glioma-infiltrating T cells. Using RNA template, CDR3s of TCR alpha and beta were amplified with iRepertoire arm-PCR. Each CDR3 protein gets one entry after TCRdb re-called the multiplex PCR reads with MiXCR. The data hold approximately 120,000 distinct CDR3 sequences, with roughly 23% observed a single time. The sequence came from a human donor with low-grade glioma or glioblastoma, undergoing nonglioma brain surgery, or in good health (not recorded which). Sequencing was done on a sample of glioma tissue, nonneoplastic brain tissue, or PBMCs (not recorded which).

DNA for the CDR3: TGTGCCAGTAGTCGGAGGGGGTTGAACACTGAAGCTTTCTTT. It codes for CASSRRGLNTEAFF. V gene TRBV19 combines with J gene TRBJ1-1, with TRBD1 as a possible D gene (6 bases). This CDR3 has 14 amino acids. Trimming left V 5 bases short and J 0 bases short, with 10 bases between. From germline, CDR1 is LNHDA and CDR2 SQIVND (reference sequence). Full variable domain (missing parts from reference TRBV19 and TRBJ1-1): DGGITQSPKYLFRKEGQNVTLSCEQNLNHDAMYWYRQDPGQGLRLIYYSQIVNDFQKGDIAEGYSVSREKKESFPLTVTSAQKNPTAFYLCASSRRGLNTEAFFGQGTRLTVV.